This T cell receptor (beta chain) was recovered during a study of control samples from healthy donors and cancer patients. The CDR3 spans 13 residues. Losses at the gene ends were 3 bases for V and 12 bases for J; bases not matched to a gene: 9. Germline V gene sequence: CDR1 SGHDT, CDR2 YYEEEE. Libraries were prepared by immunoSEQ multiplex PCR; TCRdb keeps only in-frame clonotypes and omits some of them. This sample yields under 150,000 clones, of which roughly 91% are seen a single time; approximately 8% belongs to the top ten. This clone was detected only once. This sequence originates from a middle-aged man with head and neck cancer. This chain joins TRBV5-6 and TRBJ2-1; TRBD1 aligns across 7 bases. Material for sequencing was PBMCs. For the CDR3, the DNA is TGTGCCAGCAGCTCGGGACAGTCCTTTGGGCAGTTCTTC. Protein sequence: CASSSGQSFGQFF.